A selection of T cell receptor beta chains follows, all from one sample in a study of shared clonotypes between healthy human individuals. TCRdb's table, derived via immunoSEQ multiplex PCR, lists solely in-frame clones and lacks some. The sample holds roughly 600,000 clones; about 98% are singletons and the top ten take approximately 0.33%. The sequenced material came from naive CD8+ T cells sorted from blood. Receptors were obtained from a man younger than 40 in good health. Each CDR3 is given with its conserved first and last residue. Fields, in order: D gene, V gene, J gene, clone size, CDR3 protein, CDR3 DNA. The D gene is left open where the match is weak. Size is omitted from some rows. Given values are once, few, many or a class for expanded clones.

TRBD2	TRBV15	TRBJ2-1	NA	CATSLGLAAKYNEQFF	TGTGCCACCAGCCTGGGACTAGCGGCCAAATACAATGAGCAGTTCTTC
NA	TRBV27	TRBJ2-7	NA	CASSPSFGQPKGYEQYF	TGTGCCAGCAGTCCCTCATTTGGACAGCCGAAAGGTTACGAGCAGTACTTC
NA	TRBV19	TRBJ2-4	NA	CASSMVPGIQDIQYF	TGTGCCAGTAGTATGGTACCGGGGATTCAGGACATTCAGTACTTC
TRBD2	TRBV6-6	TRBJ2-4	NA	CASSYSGTSGSQVFF	TGTGCCAGCAGTTACTCAGGGACTAGCGGGAGTCAAGTGTTCTTC
NA	TRBV21-1	TRBJ2-1	NA	CASSKGVIAETYNEQFF	TGTGCCAGCAGCAAAGGAGTAATAGCGGAAACCTACAATGAGCAGTTCTTC
NA	TRBV19	TRBJ2-7	NA	CASSMGKGGFYEQYF	TGTGCCAGTAGTATGGGGAAGGGGGGCTTCTACGAGCAGTACTTC
NA	TRBV5-4	TRBJ2-7	NA	CASSSQDLYEQYF	TGTGCCAGCAGCTCACAGGACCTATACGAGCAGTACTTC
NA	TRBV7-7	TRBJ2-7	NA	CASSLARGHEQYF	TGTGCTAGCAGCTTAGCCAGGGGTCACGAGCAGTACTTC
NA	TRBV2	TRBJ1-1	NA	CASNAAFF	TGTGCCAGCAACGCGGCTTTCTTT
TRBD1	TRBV6-1	TRBJ2-7	NA	CASRATGNGEQYF	TGTGCCAGCAGAGCGACAGGGAACGGCGAGCAGTACTTC
TRBD2	TRBV7-9	TRBJ2-2	NA	CASSPPLAGVRTGELFF	TGTGCCAGCAGCCCCCCCCTAGCGGGAGTACGAACCGGGGAGCTGTTTTTT
TRBD2	TRBV13	TRBJ2-7	NA	CASSPGLVYEQYF	TGTGCCAGCAGCCCCGGACTAGTCTACGAGCAGTACTTC
NA	TRBV27	TRBJ2-1	NA	CASSEQVGTDLMSEQFF	TGTGCCAGCAGTGAGCAAGTCGGGACCGACCTTATGTCGGAGCAGTTCTTC
TRBD2	TRBV14	TRBJ2-1	NA	CASSQVEAGIYNEQFF	TGTGCCAGCAGCCAAGTAGAAGCGGGAATATACAATGAGCAGTTCTTC
TRBD1	TRBV5-4	TRBJ2-7	NA	CASSPGQGSYEQYF	TGTGCCAGCAGTCCGGGACAGGGCTCCTACGAGCAGTACTTC
TRBD1	TRBV5-1	TRBJ2-1	NA	CASSLATGTGYISSYNEQFF	TGCGCCAGCAGCTTGGCGACGGGGACAGGTTACATTAGCTCCTACAATGAGCAGTTCTTC
TRBD1	TRBV5-5	TRBJ2-6	NA	CASSYWTGGSGANVLTF	TGTGCCAGCAGCTACTGGACAGGAGGCTCTGGGGCCAACGTCCTGACTTTC
NA	TRBV5-1	TRBJ2-2	NA	CASSLVGQGNTGELFF	TGCGCCAGCAGCTTGGTGGGGCAGGGTAACACCGGGGAGCTGTTTTTT
NA	TRBV11-2	TRBJ2-5	NA	CASSTWDTAQETQYF	TGTGCCAGCAGCACATGGGACACTGCCCAAGAGACCCAGTACTTC
NA	TRBV5-1	TRBJ2-7	NA	CASSLAGTTYEQYF	TGCGCCAGCAGCTTGGCCGGGACAACCTACGAGCAGTACTTC
NA	TRBV7-8	TRBJ2-5	NA	CASTLSGESGAQYF	TGTGCCAGCACCCTTAGCGGTGAATCCGGGGCCCAGTACTTC
TRBD2	TRBV27	TRBJ2-1	NA	CASSLAGGAYNEQFF	TGTGCCAGCAGTTTGGCGGGAGGGGCCTACAATGAGCAGTTCTTC
NA	TRBV6-1	TRBJ1-2	NA	CASSEVGPEGGYTF	TGTGCCAGCAGTGAAGTGGGGCCAGAGGGTGGCTACACCTTC
NA	TRBV9	TRBJ2-3	NA	CASSVGLASSTDTQYF	TGTGCCAGCAGCGTAGGGCTAGCGTCTAGCACAGATACGCAGTATTTT
NA	TRBV9	TRBJ1-5	few	CASSVGGASNQPQHF	TGTGCCAGCAGCGTAGGAGGGGCCAGCAATCAGCCCCAGCATTTT
TRBD2	TRBV29-1	TRBJ2-1	NA	CSVDFLAGGNEQFF	TGCAGCGTTGATTTTCTAGCGGGTGGCAATGAGCAGTTCTTC
NA	TRBV6-6	TRBJ2-7	NA	CASSYFRDVGEDEQYF	TGTGCCAGCAGTTACTTCCGGGACGTCGGAGAGGACGAGCAGTACTTC
NA	TRBV18	TRBJ2-7	NA	CASSPSDSYEQYF	TGTGCCAGCTCACCATCGGATTCCTACGAGCAGTACTTC
NA	TRBV6-5	TRBJ2-5	NA	CASSFGETQYF	TGTGCCAGCAGTTTCGGGGAGACCCAGTACTTC
NA	TRBV10-3	TRBJ2-7	NA	CAITGEAYEQYF	TGTGCCATTACAGGGGAGGCCTACGAGCAGTACTTC
TRBD1	TRBV10-3	TRBJ1-1	NA	CASRAKQGAAEAFF	TGTGCCTCCCGGGCTAAGCAGGGGGCCGCAGAAGCTTTCTTT
NA	TRBV25-1	TRBJ2-3	NA	CASSEFTDTQYF	TGTGCCAGCAGTGAATTCACAGATACGCAGTATTTT
NA	TRBV2	TRBJ2-1	NA	CASSLSLALNEQFF	TGTGCCAGCAGCCTATCGCTAGCCCTCAATGAGCAGTTCTTC
NA	TRBV11-2	TRBJ2-7	NA	CASSPGRYEQYF	TGTGCCAGCAGCCCCGGGCGCTACGAGCAGTACTTC
NA	TRBV7-9	TRBJ1-2	once	CASSLAARNGYTF	TGTGCCAGCAGCTTAGCGGCCCGGAATGGCTACACCTTC
TRBD2	TRBV9	TRBJ2-7	NA	CASSVEASGYYEQYF	TGTGCCAGCAGCGTAGAAGCTAGCGGCTACTACGAGCAGTACTTC
TRBD2	TRBV19	TRBJ2-3	NA	CASRGLAGSDTQYF	TGTGCCAGTAGGGGACTAGCGGGTTCAGATACGCAGTATTTT
NA	TRBV6-5	TRBJ2-2	NA	CASTWFLAGTGELFF	TGTGCCAGCACTTGGTTCCTGGCGGGCACCGGGGAGCTGTTTTTT
NA	TRBV7-9	TRBJ2-3	NA	CASSFKGSTDTQYF	TGTGCCAGCAGCTTCAAGGGTAGCACAGATACGCAGTATTTT
NA	TRBV30	TRBJ2-7	NA	CAWSVSPLGEQYF	TGTGCCTGGAGTGTATCCCCCCTCGGCGAGCAGTACTTC